This record looks at one T cell receptor beta chain sequence and its context. These data are taken from a study of blood T cell repertoires in COVID-19. Those who participated ranged in age from about 18 to 89 years and resided in approximately 23 US areas. Recovery meant two consecutive negative NP/OP PCR tests, professional clearance, or resolved symptoms. Profiled with immunoSEQ multiplex PCR; TCRdb holds only in-frame clones, not every one. The table records about 300,000 clones, 80% to 95% of them present only once. J lost 2 bases, V lost 3 bases, and 7 bases had no gene match. This CDR3 spans 15 amino acids. Germline assignment: CDR1 SGHRS and CDR2 YFSETQ.

The V call is TRBV5-1, the J call TRBJ1-2; 7 bases line up with TRBD1. This TCR derives from a woman aged 25 to 45 who had recovered from COVID-19. Source material: PBMCs or T cells enriched from blood (not recorded which). CDR3 loop: CASSYGTVNNYGYTF. CDR3 bases: TGCGCCAGCAGCTACGGGACAGTGAACAACTATGGCTACACCTTC.